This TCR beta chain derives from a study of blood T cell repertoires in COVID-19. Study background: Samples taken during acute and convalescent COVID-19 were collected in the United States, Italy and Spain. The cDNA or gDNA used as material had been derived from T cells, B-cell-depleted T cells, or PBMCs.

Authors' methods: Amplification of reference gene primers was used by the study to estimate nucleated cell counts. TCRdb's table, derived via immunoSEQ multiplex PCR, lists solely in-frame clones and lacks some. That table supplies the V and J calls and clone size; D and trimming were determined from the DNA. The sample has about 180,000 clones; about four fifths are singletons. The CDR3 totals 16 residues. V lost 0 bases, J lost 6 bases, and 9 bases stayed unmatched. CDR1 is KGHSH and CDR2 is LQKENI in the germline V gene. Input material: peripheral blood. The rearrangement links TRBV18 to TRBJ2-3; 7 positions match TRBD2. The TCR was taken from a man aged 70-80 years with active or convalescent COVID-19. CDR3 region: CASSPPIQRGGDTQYF. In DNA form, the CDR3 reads TGTGCCAGCTCACCACCGATCCAGCGGGGCGGGGATACGCAGTATTTT.